This T cell receptor (beta chain) derives from a study of PD-L1 blockade in urothelial cancer. The overall study: About 90% of the roughly 29 patients were men who had bladder-origin urothelial cancer. Blood analyses occurred 3 weeks (second dose) and 6 weeks post treatment start. Whole-study results and caveats: Tumor-linked clones in blood grew more by 3 weeks in durable-benefit patients.

TCRdb's table, derived via immunoSEQ multiplex PCR, lists solely in-frame clones and lacks some. The table shows tens of thousands of clones, with roughly 84% occurring only once. Time point: peripheral blood 6 weeks after treatment start. The germline gives CDR1 LNHDA, CDR2 SQIVND (reference sequence). This CDR3 is 12 amino acids long. V was clipped by 7 bases and J by 7 bases, with 13 bases between them. This clone is a singleton in its sample. Antigen specificity is unknown. The chain is built from TRBV19 and TRBJ2-5; perhaps TRBD2 as D (5 bases). This TCR was sampled from a man between 65 and 80 years old with urothelial cancer. Sequenced material: PBMCs, taken around atezolizumab (anti-PD-L1) treatment. CDR3 sequence: CASTTFEGTQYF. For the CDR3, the DNA is TGTGCCAGTACCACGTTTGAGGGGACCCAGTACTTC.